Each of the 3 T cell receptor beta chains below was sequenced from the same sample in a study of CD8+ T cells in alopecia areata. RNA, once extracted, was reverse transcribed into cDNA for use as the sequencing template. Measured with immunoSEQ multiplex PCR; TCRdb has only the in-frame clones, and not every one. The profile shows 130,000 to 150,000 clones, around 82% of them singletons. As for treatment: oral pan-JAK inhibitor, 5-10 mg twice daily. The sequences come from CD8+ T cells sorted from blood, collected at week 4, from a patient treated with tofacitinib. The receptors stem from a human donor with alopecia areata.

This chain uses TRBV7-9 with TRBJ1-2; D unclear. Germline CDR1 SEHNR, CDR2 FQNEAQ (reference sequence). The CDR3 length is 13 residues. The V and J ends lost 4 bases and 3 bases respectively, with 9 bases between them. CDR3 protein: CASSSMVDYGYTF. CDR3 DNA sequence: TGTGCCAGCAGCTCTATGGTGGACTATGGCTACACCTTC. The full variable domain, rest sourced from reference TRBV7-9 and TRBJ1-2, is DTGVSQNPRHKITKRGQNVTFRCDPISEHNRLYWYRQTLGQGPEFLTYFQNEAQLEKSRLLSDRFSAERPKGSFSTLEIQRTEQGDSAMYLCASSSMVDYGYTFGSGTRLTVV.

This chain links TRBV5-6 with TRBJ2-7; D perhaps matches TRBD2 (6 bases). Trimming took 4 bases from V and 4 from J, leaving 12 bases between them. CDR1 and CDR2 (germline): SGHDT, YYEEEE. The CDR3 spans 13 residues. CDR3 sequence (DNA): TGTGCCAGCAGCCCTAGCGATAGTTACGAGCAGTACTTC. Translation: CASSPSDSYEQYF.

This clone was counted only a few times. The rearrangement joins TRBV4-2 to TRBJ2-1; D not resolved. Germline CDR1 LGHNA, CDR2 YNFKEQ. The CDR3 runs to 14 residues. Trimming shortened V by 4 bases and J by 0 bases, and 7 bases separated the two germline ends. CDR3 coding DNA: TGTGCCAGCAGCCGAGAAAGCTCCTACAATGAGCAGTTCTTC. Residues: CASSRESSYNEQFF.